Listed below are T cell receptor beta chains from one sample, sequenced in a study of vaccination effects on CD4 cells after COVID-19. These receptors have no known antigen. Data came from immunoSEQ multiplex PCR; TCRdb stores just in-frame clones and leaves some out. The sample contains about 33,000 clones, 70% to 80% of which appear only once. The input for sequencing was CD4+ T cells from PBMCs cultured with HCoV-NL63 spike peptides, taken before COVID-19 vaccination. All receptors come from a human donor who had a prior SARS-CoV-2 infection. CDR3s include the opening cysteine and the closing phenylalanine or tryptophan. A D gene is named only where the DNA matches it firmly. Size values are once, few and many counts, or a class for expanded clones, and some rows have none.

v_call: TRBV30; j_call: TRBJ1-5; d_call: NA; clone_size: NA; cdr3_aa: CAWSVPNSNQPQHF; cdr3_nt: TGTGCCTGGAGTGTGCCCAATAGCAATCAGCCCCAGCATTTT
v_call: TRBV12-3/TRBV12-4; j_call: TRBJ1-2; d_call: NA; clone_size: NA; cdr3_aa: CASSTRRVRGYTF; cdr3_nt: TGTGCCAGCAGTACCCGCCGGGTTCGTGGCTACACCTTC
v_call: TRBV5-1; j_call: TRBJ2-2; d_call: NA; clone_size: NA; cdr3_aa: CASSFPRTDTGELFF; cdr3_nt: TGCGCCAGCAGCTTCCCTCGGACAGACACCGGGGAGCTGTTTTTT
v_call: TRBV5-1; j_call: TRBJ1-3; d_call: NA; clone_size: NA; cdr3_aa: CASSPGTTGNTIYF; cdr3_nt: TGCGCCAGCAGCCCAGGGACAACTGGAAACACCATATATTTT
v_call: TRBV25-1; j_call: TRBJ1-1; d_call: TRBD1; clone_size: NA; cdr3_aa: CASSEDRSTEAFF; cdr3_nt: TGTGCCAGCAGTGAGGACAGGAGCACTGAAGCTTTCTTT
v_call: TRBV7-9; j_call: TRBJ2-1; d_call: NA; clone_size: NA; cdr3_aa: CASSLFFLRGRGYNEQFF; cdr3_nt: TGTGCCAGCAGCTTATTCTTTCTTCGGGGGAGAGGGTACAATGAGCAGTTCTTC
v_call: TRBV12-3/TRBV12-4; j_call: TRBJ2-5; d_call: NA; clone_size: NA; cdr3_aa: CASSTGSNF; cdr3_nt: TGTGCCAGCAGTACCGGGTCAAACTTC
v_call: TRBV7-2; j_call: TRBJ2-7; d_call: NA; clone_size: NA; cdr3_aa: CASSLGNTYSYEQYF; cdr3_nt: TGTGCCAGCAGCTTAGGTAACACCTACTCCTACGAGCAGTACTTC
v_call: TRBV18; j_call: TRBJ2-2; d_call: NA; clone_size: NA; cdr3_aa: CASSPPVGELFF; cdr3_nt: TGTGCCAGCTCACCACCGGTCGGGGAGCTGTTTTTT
v_call: TRBV2; j_call: TRBJ2-7; d_call: TRBD2; clone_size: NA; cdr3_aa: CASSESRGGLFGWQYF; cdr3_nt: TGTGCCAGCAGTGAATCGCGGGGGGGCCTTTTTGGATGGCAGTACTTC
v_call: TRBV7-9; j_call: TRBJ2-7; d_call: TRBD1; clone_size: once; cdr3_aa: CASSNTGGVQQYF; cdr3_nt: TGTGCCAGCAGCAATACAGGGGGCGTACAGCAGTACTTC
v_call: TRBV7-3; j_call: TRBJ2-5; d_call: NA; clone_size: NA; cdr3_aa: CASSLEVEAKETQYF; cdr3_nt: TGTGCCAGCAGCTTAGAGGTGGAGGCTAAAGAGACCCAGTACTTC
v_call: TRBV4-1; j_call: TRBJ1-2; d_call: NA; clone_size: few; cdr3_aa: CASSQGRFGYGYTF; cdr3_nt: TGCGCCAGCAGCCAAGGCAGATTTGGATATGGCTACACCTTC
v_call: TRBV29-1; j_call: TRBJ2-5; d_call: NA; clone_size: NA; cdr3_aa: CSVVRWQQETQYF; cdr3_nt: TGCAGCGTTGTACGGTGGCAGCAAGAGACCCAGTACTTC
v_call: TRBV27; j_call: TRBJ2-5; d_call: NA; clone_size: once; cdr3_aa: CASSLGGPYQETQYF; cdr3_nt: TGTGCCAGCAGTTTAGGAGGCCCGTACCAAGAGACCCAGTACTTC
v_call: TRBV18; j_call: TRBJ2-5; d_call: NA; clone_size: NA; cdr3_aa: CASSPPSGSETQYF; cdr3_nt: TGTGCCAGCTCACCACCGTCGGGTTCGGAGACCCAGTACTTC
v_call: TRBV19; j_call: TRBJ2-3; d_call: NA; clone_size: few; cdr3_aa: CASQGEDTQYF; cdr3_nt: TGTGCCAGTCAGGGCGAAGATACGCAGTATTTT
v_call: TRBV2; j_call: TRBJ1-2; d_call: NA; clone_size: NA; cdr3_aa: CASSEALTGFSNYGYTF; cdr3_nt: TGTGCCAGCAGTGAAGCGCTCACAGGGTTTTCAAACTATGGCTACACCTTC
v_call: TRBV15; j_call: TRBJ1-5; d_call: NA; clone_size: NA; cdr3_aa: CATSPAQPNQPQHF; cdr3_nt: TGTGCCACCAGCCCTGCTCAGCCCAATCAGCCCCAGCATTTT
v_call: TRBV18; j_call: TRBJ1-1; d_call: TRBD1; clone_size: NA; cdr3_aa: CASSPPASQGNPEAFF; cdr3_nt: TGTGCCAGCTCACCGCCTGCTTCACAGGGGAACCCTGAAGCTTTCTTT
v_call: TRBV7-9; j_call: TRBJ1-4; d_call: NA; clone_size: NA; cdr3_aa: CASSFLQGINEKLFF; cdr3_nt: TGTGCCAGCAGCTTTCTGCAGGGGATAAATGAAAAACTGTTTTTT
v_call: TRBV19; j_call: TRBJ1-2; d_call: TRBD1; clone_size: NA; cdr3_aa: CASTPDRGIYGYTF; cdr3_nt: TGTGCCAGTACCCCGGACAGGGGGATTTATGGCTACACCTTC
v_call: TRBV7-8; j_call: TRBJ1-2; d_call: NA; clone_size: NA; cdr3_aa: CASSLGQYYGYTF; cdr3_nt: TGTGCCAGCAGCTTAGGACAGTACTATGGCTACACCTTC
v_call: TRBV7-3; j_call: TRBJ2-2; d_call: TRBD2; clone_size: few; cdr3_aa: CASSLYGTRSNTGELFF; cdr3_nt: TGTGCCAGCAGCTTATACGGGACTAGGTCAAACACCGGGGAGCTGTTTTTT
v_call: TRBV7-2; j_call: TRBJ2-5; d_call: NA; clone_size: once; cdr3_aa: CASSPSPVEETQYF; cdr3_nt: TGTGCCAGCAGCCCCTCCCCGGTGGAGGAGACCCAGTACTTC
v_call: TRBV7-9; j_call: TRBJ1-5; d_call: NA; clone_size: NA; cdr3_aa: CASSLGDQPQHF; cdr3_nt: TGTGCCAGCAGCTTAGGCGATCAGCCCCAGCATTTT
v_call: TRBV6-2/TRBV6-3; j_call: TRBJ1-1; d_call: TRBD1; clone_size: NA; cdr3_aa: CASSYSTGESWTEAFF; cdr3_nt: TGTGCCAGCAGTTACTCGACAGGGGAATCGTGGACTGAAGCTTTCTTT
v_call: TRBV7-2; j_call: TRBJ2-2; d_call: TRBD2; clone_size: NA; cdr3_aa: CASTQWTSGRVSGELFF; cdr3_nt: TGTGCCAGCACCCAATGGACTAGCGGGAGGGTGTCCGGGGAGCTGTTTTTT
v_call: TRBV12-3/TRBV12-4; j_call: TRBJ1-5; d_call: NA; clone_size: NA; cdr3_aa: CASSLGQPQHF; cdr3_nt: TGTGCCAGCAGTTTAGGTCAGCCCCAGCATTTT
v_call: TRBV18; j_call: TRBJ2-7; d_call: NA; clone_size: NA; cdr3_aa: CASSRQPSSYEQYF; cdr3_nt: TGTGCCAGCTCACGACAGCCGAGCTCCTACGAGCAGTACTTC
v_call: TRBV19; j_call: TRBJ2-7; d_call: NA; clone_size: NA; cdr3_aa: CASSITAFHEQYF; cdr3_nt: TGTGCCAGTAGCATCACGGCCTTCCACGAGCAGTACTTC
v_call: TRBV12-3/TRBV12-4; j_call: TRBJ2-7; d_call: NA; clone_size: NA; cdr3_aa: CASRISGDYEQYF; cdr3_nt: TGTGCCAGCAGAATTAGCGGTGACTACGAGCAGTACTTC
v_call: TRBV9; j_call: TRBJ2-1; d_call: TRBD2; clone_size: NA; cdr3_aa: CASSVGLAGVWSYNEQFF; cdr3_nt: TGTGCCAGCAGCGTAGGACTAGCGGGAGTCTGGTCCTACAATGAGCAGTTCTTC
v_call: TRBV25-1; j_call: TRBJ2-3; d_call: TRBD2; clone_size: NA; cdr3_aa: CASSEPAGRDTHTDTQYF; cdr3_nt: TGTGCCAGCAGTGAACCAGCCGGGAGGGACACTCACACAGATACGCAGTATTTT
v_call: TRBV5-1; j_call: TRBJ1-1; d_call: NA; clone_size: few; cdr3_aa: CASSPTNGDTEAFF; cdr3_nt: TGCGCCAGCAGCCCCACCAATGGGGACACTGAAGCTTTCTTT
v_call: TRBV6-2/TRBV6-3; j_call: TRBJ2-5; d_call: TRBD2; clone_size: few; cdr3_aa: CASSFITGGDQYF; cdr3_nt: TGTGCCAGCAGTTTCATCACCGGGGGGGACCAGTACTTC
v_call: TRBV7-2; j_call: TRBJ2-4; d_call: NA; clone_size: NA; cdr3_aa: CASSLGGAKNIQYF; cdr3_nt: TGTGCCAGCAGCTTAGGGGGGGCCAAAAACATTCAGTACTTC
v_call: TRBV9; j_call: TRBJ2-7; d_call: TRBD2; clone_size: once; cdr3_aa: CASSGSAGGYEQYF; cdr3_nt: TGTGCCAGCAGCGGATCGGCGGGAGGGTACGAGCAGTACTTC
v_call: TRBV24-1; j_call: TRBJ2-7; d_call: TRBD2; clone_size: NA; cdr3_aa: CATSEPSGSVYEQYF; cdr3_nt: TGTGCCACCAGTGAACCCAGCGGGAGCGTCTACGAGCAGTACTTC
v_call: TRBV7-9; j_call: TRBJ1-4; d_call: TRBD1; clone_size: NA; cdr3_aa: CASSLPWDRDNEKLFF; cdr3_nt: TGTGCCAGCAGCTTGCCTTGGGACAGGGATAATGAAAAACTGTTTTTT
v_call: TRBV7-6; j_call: TRBJ2-2; d_call: NA; clone_size: NA; cdr3_aa: CASSSRPLGSTGELFF; cdr3_nt: TGTGCCAGCAGCTCCCGGCCCCTAGGGTCCACCGGGGAGCTGTTTTTT
v_call: TRBV4-2; j_call: TRBJ1-2; d_call: TRBD1; clone_size: NA; cdr3_aa: CASSQDRGTGPIYGYTF; cdr3_nt: TGTGCCAGCAGCCAAGATCGGGGGACAGGCCCGATCTATGGCTACACCTTC
v_call: TRBV6-5; j_call: TRBJ1-4; d_call: NA; clone_size: NA; cdr3_aa: CASSQGQWNEKLFF; cdr3_nt: TGTGCCAGCAGTCAGGGGCAGTGGAATGAAAAACTGTTTTTT
v_call: TRBV7-2; j_call: TRBJ2-1; d_call: NA; clone_size: NA; cdr3_aa: CASSPWTTPNEQFF; cdr3_nt: TGTGCCAGCAGCCCATGGACAACCCCCAATGAGCAGTTCTTC
v_call: TRBV2; j_call: TRBJ2-1; d_call: NA; clone_size: few; cdr3_aa: CASSELTWAPRLDEQFF; cdr3_nt: TGTGCCAGCAGTGAACTCACATGGGCCCCTCGTCTTGATGAGCAGTTCTTC
v_call: TRBV7-9; j_call: TRBJ2-3; d_call: TRBD2; clone_size: NA; cdr3_aa: CASSLASGRDTQYF; cdr3_nt: TGTGCCAGCAGCTTAGCTAGCGGGAGAGATACGCAGTATTTT
v_call: TRBV5-4; j_call: TRBJ2-3; d_call: NA; clone_size: NA; cdr3_aa: CAWLPTATSTDTQYF; cdr3_nt: TGTGCCTGGCTGCCCACAGCCACTAGCACAGATACGCAGTATTTT
v_call: TRBV5-1; j_call: TRBJ2-5; d_call: NA; clone_size: NA; cdr3_aa: CASSPNPRRPGRIQETQYF; cdr3_nt: TGCGCCAGCAGCCCCAACCCTCGCCGACCGGGACGGATACAAGAGACCCAGTACTTC
v_call: TRBV11-3; j_call: TRBJ2-3; d_call: TRBD2; clone_size: NA; cdr3_aa: CASSTRTSGTRTDTQYF; cdr3_nt: TGTGCCAGCAGCACACGGACTAGCGGGACGCGCACAGATACGCAGTATTTT
v_call: TRBV27; j_call: TRBJ2-7; d_call: NA; clone_size: NA; cdr3_aa: CASSLSMTESSYEQYF; cdr3_nt: TGTGCCAGCAGTTTATCGATGACAGAGAGCTCCTACGAGCAGTACTTC
v_call: TRBV18; j_call: TRBJ1-1; d_call: TRBD1; clone_size: NA; cdr3_aa: CASSPATGSGTEAFF; cdr3_nt: TGTGCCAGCTCACCAGCGACAGGGTCGGGCACTGAAGCTTTCTTT
v_call: TRBV7-9; j_call: TRBJ1-1; d_call: NA; clone_size: NA; cdr3_aa: CASSLEGGLTEAFF; cdr3_nt: TGTGCCAGCAGCTTAGAGGGGGGGCTGACTGAAGCTTTCTTT
v_call: TRBV5-6; j_call: TRBJ2-1; d_call: TRBD1; clone_size: NA; cdr3_aa: CASSLGQGRNNEQFF; cdr3_nt: TGTGCCAGCAGCTTGGGACAGGGGCGAAACAATGAGCAGTTCTTC
v_call: TRBV28; j_call: TRBJ2-7; d_call: NA; clone_size: NA; cdr3_aa: CASSFHSNEQYF; cdr3_nt: TGTGCCAGCAGTTTCCATTCTAACGAGCAGTACTTC
v_call: TRBV7-3; j_call: TRBJ2-1; d_call: TRBD2; clone_size: NA; cdr3_aa: CASSLRRGGASDEQFF; cdr3_nt: TGTGCCAGCAGCTTAAGACGCGGGGGGGCCTCGGATGAGCAGTTCTTC
v_call: TRBV27; j_call: TRBJ2-7; d_call: TRBD2; clone_size: NA; cdr3_aa: CASSLFGSGGSSYEQYF; cdr3_nt: TGTGCCAGCAGTTTATTCGGTAGCGGGGGAAGCTCCTACGAGCAGTACTTC
v_call: TRBV5-6; j_call: TRBJ1-5; d_call: NA; clone_size: NA; cdr3_aa: CASSFSLNQPQHF; cdr3_nt: TGTGCCAGCAGCTTTTCTTTGAATCAGCCCCAGCATTTT
v_call: TRBV19; j_call: TRBJ1-1; d_call: NA; clone_size: NA; cdr3_aa: CASSHLTAGTEAFF; cdr3_nt: TGTGCCAGTAGTCACCTTACAGCGGGCACTGAAGCTTTCTTT
v_call: TRBV28; j_call: TRBJ1-6; d_call: NA; clone_size: NA; cdr3_aa: CASSWGRSPLHF; cdr3_nt: TGTGCCAGCAGTTGGGGGCGATCACCCCTCCACTTT